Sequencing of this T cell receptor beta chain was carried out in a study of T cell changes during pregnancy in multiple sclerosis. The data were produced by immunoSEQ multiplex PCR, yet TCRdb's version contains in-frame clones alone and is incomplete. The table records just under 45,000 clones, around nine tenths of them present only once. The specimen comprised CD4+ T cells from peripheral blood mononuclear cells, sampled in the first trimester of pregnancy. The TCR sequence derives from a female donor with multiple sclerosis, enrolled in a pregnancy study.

The CDR3 DNA reads as TGTGCCAGCAGTGACCCCCACACCGCAACTAATGAAAAACTGTTTTTT. Translated: CASSDPHTATNEKLFF. The chain couples TRBV25-1 to TRBJ1-4; D remains unclear. V shed 3 bases and J shed 0 bases, with 11 bases lying between them. The CDR3 runs to 16 residues. Per the germline V gene, CDR1 is MGHDK and CDR2 is SYGVNS.